One and the same sample provided the 22 T cell receptor beta chains below, sequenced in a study of cytomegalovirus exposure and HLA in healthy donors. It was with 60 Vbeta and 13 Jbeta primers that the PCR ran. The method was immunoSEQ multiplex PCR; TCRdb's version includes in-frame clones alone and lacks a portion of them. The sample lists some 74,000 clones; approximately 70% were seen once. Material: PBMCs. These receptors were collected from a man aged 40-49 years in good health and CMV-seropositive.

The chain links TRBV5-1 to TRBJ2-3; weak D call: TRBD1 (6 bases). The CDR3 has 15 residues. V was trimmed by 4 bases and J by 2 bases, leaving 14 bases between them. The germline V gene encodes CDR1 SGHRS and CDR2 YFSETQ. CDR3 sequence: CASSLQGSATDTQYF. Here the CDR3 DNA reads TGCGCCAGCAGCCTGCAGGGGTCTGCCACAGATACGCAGTATTTT.

Only a few counts were recorded for this clone. The CDR3 ends on some other residue instead of the conserved phenylalanine or tryptophan, so this is likely a read error. The chain joins TRBV28 to TRBJ2-7, with 9 bases fitting TRBD1. CDR1 and CDR2 from the germline V gene are MDHEN and SYDVKM. The V and J ends lost 6 bases and 4 bases, in that order; junction bases with no gene match: 16. There are 17 residues in the CDR3. The CDR3: CASSSGTGWPLLYEQYL. As DNA, the CDR3 is TGTGCCAGCAGCTCCGGGACAGGGTGGCCCTTATTGTACGAGCAGTACCTC.

The V gene is TRBV5-1, the J gene TRBJ2-7; 11 positions agree with TRBD1. The CDR3 is made up of 16 amino acids. The V gene's germline CDR1 is SGHRS and CDR2 YFSETQ. The V and J ends lost 0 bases and 5 bases, in that order; junction bases with no gene match: 7. CDR3 DNA sequence: TGCGCCAGCAGCTTGGGGAATCCGGGACAGGGGGACGAGCAGTACTTC. Translated, it gives CASSLGNPGQGDEQYF. The variable domain in full, completed from reference TRBV5-1 and TRBJ2-7, reads KAGVTQTPRYLIKTRGQQVTLSCSPISGHRSVSWYQQTPGQGLQFLFEYFSETQRNKGNFPGRFSGRQFSNSRSEMNVSTLELGDSALYLCASSLGNPGQGDEQYFGPGTRLTVT.

This clone has just a few counts. The chain links TRBV6-5 to TRBJ1-2; 7 bases align to TRBD1. The V segment lost 2 bases and the J segment 7 bases; nucleotides outside the gene matches: 7. There are 14 residues in the CDR3. Germline loops: CDR1 MNHEY, CDR2 SVGAGI. CDR3 loop: CASSYATGAGGYTF. CDR3 nucleotides: TGTGCCAGCAGTTACGCAACAGGGGCTGGTGGCTACACCTTC.

The V and J genes are TRBV30 and TRBJ2-3; 9 bases are shared with TRBD1. Germline V gene data show CDR1 as GTSNPN and CDR2 as SVGIG (reference sequence). V lost 2 bases, J lost 6 bases, and 9 bases stayed unmatched. This CDR3 contains 15 residues. The chain's CDR3 is CAWSRRDRASDTQYF. The CDR3 bases are TGTGCCTGGAGTCGCCGGGACAGGGCCTCTGATACGCAGTATTTT.

There are a few counts of this clone. The chain carries TRBV19 and TRBJ1-2; 8 nucleotides match TRBD1. Per germline, CDR1 LNHDA and CDR2 SQIVND (reference sequence). With 6 bases clipped from V and 7 bases from J, the junction kept 7 bases outside the gene matches. The CDR3 length is 13 residues. The CDR3 region has the DNA TGTGCCAGTAGCGGACAGGGTTCTCGTGGCTACACCTTC. Translating gives CASSGQGSRGYTF. Supplemented by reference TRBV19 and TRBJ1-2, the full variable domain reads DGGITQSPKYLFRKEGQNVTLSCEQNLNHDAMYWYRQDPGQGLRLIYYSQIVNDFQKGDIAEGYSVSREKKESFPLTVTSAQKNPTAFYLCASSGQGSRGYTFGSGTRLTVV.

This chain joins TRBV10-1 and TRBJ2-5, with 8 bases aligning to TRBD1. The germline V gene encodes CDR1 WNHNN and CDR2 SYGVQD (reference sequence). After removal of 7 bases from V and 2 bases from J, the junction contained 18 bases not matched to a gene. This CDR3 spans 18 amino acids. The CDR3 region is CASISGGRASWLQETQYF. As DNA, the CDR3 is TGCGCCAGCATCTCAGGGGGCAGGGCGTCGTGGCTACAAGAGACCCAGTACTTC.

This clone was counted once. The V gene is TRBV19, the J gene TRBJ2-2; a possible D gene is TRBD1 (6 bases). CDR1 is LNHDA and CDR2 is SQIVND in the germline V gene (reference sequence). CDR3 length: 15 residues. V was trimmed by 7 bases and J by 0 bases, leaving 12 bases between them. The CDR3 here is CASNRQVSNTGELFF. CDR3 sequence (DNA): TGTGCCAGTAATCGACAGGTTTCGAACACCGGGGAGCTGTTTTTT. Variable domain in full (rest from reference TRBV19 and TRBJ2-2): DGGITQSPKYLFRKEGQNVTLSCEQNLNHDAMYWYRQDPGQGLRLIYYSQIVNDFQKGDIAEGYSVSREKKESFPLTVTSAQKNPTAFYLCASNRQVSNTGELFFGEGSRLTVL.

V usage is TRBV27 and J usage is TRBJ2-7, with unresolved D. From germline, CDR1 is MNHEY and CDR2 SMNVEV (reference sequence). The CDR3 is made up of 11 amino acids. V was clipped by 4 bases and J by 3 bases, with 4 bases between them. CDR3 in DNA: TGTGCCAGCAGTTACTTCTACGAGCAGTACTTC. Translating it yields CASSYFYEQYF.

The chain carries TRBV28 and TRBJ1-3, with unresolved D. This CDR3 spans 13 amino acids. Trimming stripped 11 bases from V and 0 bases from J, with 11 bases between. The germline V gene encodes CDR1 MDHEN and CDR2 SYDVKM. This CDR3 is CAVSDYSGNTIYF. CDR3 nucleotides: TGTGCCGTTTCGGACTACTCTGGAAACACCATATATTTT.

The rearrangement uses TRBV5-4 and TRBJ1-2, with TRBD1 matching over 9 bases. There are 15 residues in the CDR3. V trimming: 2 bases; J trimming: 7 bases; junction bases outside the gene matches: 9. Germline V lookup: CDR1 SGHNT, CDR2 YYREEE (reference sequence). The CDR3 spells CASSFRIQGAFGYTF. CDR3 sequence (DNA): TGTGCCAGCAGCTTTCGTATACAGGGGGCCTTTGGCTACACCTTC.

The table lists this clone with a few counts. The rearrangement uses TRBV5-6 and TRBJ1-5; D unresolved. The CDR3 is 13 amino acids. Germline lookup yields CDR1 SGHDT and CDR2 YYEEEE. Trimming stripped 4 bases from V and 5 bases from J, with 10 bases between. CDR3 sequence: CASSRRGDQPQHF. The CDR3 DNA is TGTGCCAGCAGCCGGCGCGGGGATCAGCCCCAGCATTTT. The variable domain in full, completed from reference TRBV5-6 and TRBJ1-5, reads DAGVTQSPTHLIKTRGQQVTLRCSPKSGHDTVSWYQQALGQGPQFIFQYYEEEERQRGNFPDRFSGHQFPNYSSELNVNALLLGDSALYLCASSRRGDQPQHFGDGTRLSIL.

This sequence joins TRBV9 and TRBJ1-6; D is possibly TRBD1 (6 bases). CDR1 and CDR2 (germline): SGDLS, YYNGEE. The CDR3 spans 14 residues. Trimming left V 6 bases short and J 5 bases short, with 12 bases between. The CDR3 DNA reads TGTGCCAGCAATGGGGGCGCGGATAATTCACCCCTCCACTTT. It encodes CASNGGADNSPLHF.

The chain uses TRBV7-2 and TRBJ2-5; 7 nucleotides agree with TRBD1. This CDR3 region has 14 residues. With V trimmed by 5 bases and J by 2 bases, 5 bases remained unmatched. The germline CDR1 and CDR2 sequences are SGHTA and FQGNSA. CDR3 residues: CASSTRDRQETQYF. CDR3 DNA sequence: TGTGCCAGCAGCACCCGGGACAGACAAGAGACCCAGTACTTC. Full variable domain (outside the CDR3, taken from reference TRBV7-2 and TRBJ2-5): GAGVSQSPSNKVTEKGKDVELRCDPISGHTALYWYRQSLGQGLEFLIYFQGNSAPDKSGLPSDRFSAERTGGSVSTLTIQRTQQEDSAVYLCASSTRDRQETQYFGPGTRLLVL.

The chain carries TRBV4-1 and TRBJ1-4; TRBD1 agrees at 7 bases. Per germline, CDR1 MGHRA and CDR2 YSYEKL. V was clipped by 0 bases and J by 8 bases; unmatched bases: 3. This CDR3 region has 14 residues. Here the CDR3 reads CASSQDQTGEKLFF. The CDR3 coding sequence is TGCGCCAGCAGCCAAGATCAGACAGGGGAAAAACTGTTTTTT.

In nucleotides, the CDR3 is TGTGCCATCAGTGACGCAGGGGCTACTGGGAGCAATCAGCCCCAGCATTTT. Translation: CAISDAGATGSNQPQHF. The V and J genes are TRBV10-3 and TRBJ1-5, with D possibly matching TRBD1 (6 bases). Trimming took off 3 bases at V and 1 base at J, with 16 bases between the two ends. From germline, CDR1 is ENHRY and CDR2 SYGVKD. The length of the CDR3 is 17 residues.

The chain combines TRBV5-4 with TRBJ2-7, with 9 nucleotides matching TRBD1. The germline gives CDR1 SGHNT, CDR2 YYREEE (reference sequence). The CDR3 is 15 amino acids. Trimming cost V 4 bases and J 2 bases; bases outside gene matches: 7. The CDR3 DNA reads TGTGCCAGCAGCCCCGGGACAGGGAATACCTACGAGCAGTACTTC. Its translation is CASSPGTGNTYEQYF.

This clone was counted only a few times. The limits of the CDR3 on the DNA are not certain, so only TCRdb's listed CDR3 is given. The J gene is TRBJ2-3, the V gene TRBV25-1; the DNA was not used to check the table's D call, TRBD2. The germline V gene encodes CDR1 MGHDK and CDR2 SYGVNS. The CDR3 comprises 15 residues, both ends counted. The CDR3 sequence is CASSSSGSSTDTQYF.

This clone was recorded a few times. CDR3 in DNA: TGCAGCGTTGGACGGATCGGACTAAACTATGGCTACACCTTC. This translates into CSVGRIGLNYGYTF. J is TRBJ1-2 and V is TRBV29-1, with D uncertain. Trimming left V 4 bases short and J 2 bases short, with 14 bases between. From germline, CDR1 is SQVTM and CDR2 ANQGSEA. This CDR3 spans 14 amino acids.

The chain links TRBV6-1 to TRBJ1-4; no definite D call. The CDR3 spans 13 residues. Germline V gene data show CDR1 as MNHNS and CDR2 as SASEGT. Trimming took off 1 base at V and 8 bases at J, with 8 bases between the two ends. CDR3 residues: CASSEVRREKLFF. The CDR3 bases are TGTGCCAGCAGTGAAGTCAGGAGGGAAAAACTGTTTTTT.

The V gene is TRBV9, the J gene TRBJ2-5; 9 positions agree with TRBD1. Germline V gene lookup returns CDR1 SGDLS and CDR2 YYNGEE. The CDR3 runs to 16 residues. V trimming: 0 bases; J trimming: 5 bases; junction bases outside the gene matches: 8. CDR3 in amino acids: CASSVDGTGSLETQYF. CDR3 coding DNA: TGTGCCAGCAGCGTAGACGGGACAGGGAGCCTGGAGACCCAGTACTTC.

The chain uses TRBV10-1 and TRBJ2-1; perhaps TRBD2 as D (5 bases). This CDR3 is 12 amino acids long. Trimming removed 2 bases at V and 10 bases at J, with 9 bases between. Per germline, CDR1 WNHNN and CDR2 SYGVQD (reference sequence). This CDR3 reads CASSETTGEQFF. The CDR3 DNA reads as TGCGCCAGCAGTGAGACGACGGGGGAGCAGTTCTTC.